These T cell receptor beta chains were read from a single sample in a study of post-analysis software for immune sequencing data. TCRdb recomputed calls from the PCR reads with MiXCR, one row per CDR3 protein. This sample has roughly 400,000 distinct CDR3 sequences, with roughly 40% found just once. The material sequenced was blood. The receptor set was obtained from a girl aged 2 to 9 with multiple sclerosis. Both conserved end residues are part of each CDR3. A D gene is named only where the DNA matches it firmly. Some rows mark clone size as missing; the rest say once, few, many or name a class of expanded clone.

J gene	D gene	V gene	clone size	CDR3 protein	CDR3 DNA
TRBJ2-1	-	TRBV13	-	CASGSGPSYNEQFF	TGTGCCAGCGGGAGTGGCCCTTCCTACAATGAGCAGTTCTTC
TRBJ1-5	-	TRBV5-6	-	CASAAGNQPQHF	TGTGCCAGCGCAGCCGGCAATCAGCCCCAGCATTTT
TRBJ2-1	-	TRBV27	few	CASSLGLREFF	TGTGCCAGCAGCCTAGGACTACGGGAGTTCTTC
TRBJ1-5	-	TRBV20-1	-	CSARDQDQPQHF	TGCAGTGCTAGAGATCAAGATCAGCCCCAGCATTTT
TRBJ2-7	TRBD1	TRBV7-9	-	CASSQDLRGPRSYEQYF	TGTGCCAGCAGCCAGGATCTCAGGGGGCCGCGCTCCTACGAGCAGTACTTC
TRBJ2-7	TRBD2	TRBV12-3/TRBV12-4	few	CASRKRDLPYEQYF	TGTGCCAGCCGGAAGCGGGATCTACCCTACGAGCAGTACTTC
TRBJ2-5	-	TRBV2	few	CASSIGPQAETQYF	TGTGCCAGCTCTATCGGCCCGCAGGCAGAGACCCAGTACTTC
TRBJ2-5	TRBD2	TRBV6-5	-	CASSHGGGGETQYF	TGTGCCAGCAGCCACGGCGGGGGGGGAGAGACCCAGTACTTC
TRBJ2-3	-	TRBV10-3	few	CAITDGASTDTQYF	TGTGCCATCACCGACGGGGCCAGCACAGATACGCAGTATTTT
TRBJ2-7	-	TRBV5-6	-	CASSLGFPEPYERYF	TGTGCCAGCAGCTTGGGTTTTCCCGAACCTTACGAGCGGTACTTC
TRBJ2-5	-	TRBV5-6	-	CASSLWSQETQYF	TGTGCCAGCAGCTTGTGGAGCCAAGAGACCCAGTACTTC
TRBJ2-3	-	TRBV5-1	few	CASSWGPSTDTQYF	TGCGCCAGCAGCTGGGGCCCCAGCACAGATACGCAGTATTTT
TRBJ2-5	TRBD2	TRBV10-3	few	CAIASGGGETQYF	TGTGCCATCGCTTCGGGAGGGGGAGAGACCCAGTACTTC
TRBJ1-5	-	TRBV12-3/TRBV12-4	few	CASSPGNSVSNQPQHF	TGTGCCAGCAGCCCCGGTAACTCAGTAAGCAATCAGCCCCAGCATTTT
TRBJ2-5	TRBD1	TRBV29-1	few	CSVERDRDMEQYF	TGCAGCGTTGAAAGGGACAGAGACATGGAGCAGTACTTC
TRBJ1-2	TRBD1	TRBV7-2	-	CASSLGWTGVIDGYTF	TGTGCCAGCAGCTTAGGGTGGACAGGGGTAATCGATGGCTACACCTTC
TRBJ2-7	-	TRBV25-1	few	CASSRQSYEQYF	TGTGCCAGCAGTCGCCAGTCCTACGAGCAGTACTTC
TRBJ2-4	TRBD1	TRBV14	-	CASSLRRQGLGEQYF	TGTGCCAGCAGCCTTAGAAGACAGGGGCTGGGAGAGCAGTACTTC
TRBJ2-5	-	TRBV28	-	CASSLGAVGTQYF	TGTGCCAGCAGTTTAGGAGCGGTGGGGACCCAGTACTTC
TRBJ1-4	TRBD1	TRBV28	-	CASRDSGPEKPFF	TGTGCCAGTCGGGACAGCGGACCTGAAAAACCGTTTTTT
TRBJ1-5	-	TRBV4-1	few	CASSQDWSQGKAPDQPQHF	TGCGCCAGCAGCCAAGATTGGTCCCAGGGGAAAGCTCCGGATCAGCCCCAGCATTTT
TRBJ1-2	-	TRBV29-1	few	CSANRVHGYTF	TGCAGCGCAAACAGGGTTCATGGCTACACCTTC